This T cell receptor beta chain was identified in a study of T cell responses to AZD1222 COVID-19 vaccine. Clones were read by immunoSEQ multiplex PCR, and TCRdb kept only the in-frame ones, dropping some. The sample has around 150,000 clones; roughly 90% are singletons. The CDR3 spans 15 residues. The V end was cut by 0 bases, the J end by 1 base, with 5 bases between. In germline, CDR1 is SGHRS, CDR2 YFSETQ. The rearrangement links TRBV5-1 to TRBJ2-6; D is unclear. The specimen was peripheral blood, collected 28 days after the second AZD1222 dose. This clonotype originated in an adult who received the AZD1222 COVID-19 vaccine. This chain's CDR3 is CASSLAGSGANVLTF. The DNA of the CDR3 is TGCGCCAGCAGCTTGGCGGGTTCTGGGGCCAACGTCCTGACTTTC.